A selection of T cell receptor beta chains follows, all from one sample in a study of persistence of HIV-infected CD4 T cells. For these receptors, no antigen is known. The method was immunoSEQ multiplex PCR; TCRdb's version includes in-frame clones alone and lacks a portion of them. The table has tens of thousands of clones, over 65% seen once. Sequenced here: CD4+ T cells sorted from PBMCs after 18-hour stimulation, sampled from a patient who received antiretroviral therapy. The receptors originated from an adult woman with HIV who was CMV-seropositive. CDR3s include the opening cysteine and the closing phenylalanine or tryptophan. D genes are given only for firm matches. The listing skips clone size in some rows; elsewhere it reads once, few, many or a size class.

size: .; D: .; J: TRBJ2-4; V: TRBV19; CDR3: CASSPDPSYGAWNIQYF; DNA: TGTGCCAGTAGCCCCGACCCTTCTTATGGGGCGTGGAACATTCAGTACTTC
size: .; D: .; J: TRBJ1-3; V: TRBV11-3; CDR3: CASSSRLGNTIYF; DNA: TGTGCCAGCAGCTCTCGACTGGGAAACACCATATATTTT
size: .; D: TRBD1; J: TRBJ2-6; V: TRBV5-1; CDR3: CASSHWDSAGANVLTF; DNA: TGCGCCAGCAGCCATTGGGACAGTGCTGGGGCCAACGTCCTGACTTTC
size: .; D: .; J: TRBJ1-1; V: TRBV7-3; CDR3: CASSPTVEQKAFF; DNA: TGTGCCAGCAGCCCAACAGTTGAACAGAAAGCTTTCTTT
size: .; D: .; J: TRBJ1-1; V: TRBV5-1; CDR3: CASSLGSGIGTEAFF; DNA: TGCGCCAGCAGCTTGGGGTCCGGGATTGGCACTGAAGCTTTCTTT
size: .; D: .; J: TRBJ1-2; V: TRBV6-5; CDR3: CASSIGTDHYGYTF; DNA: TGTGCCAGCAGTATCGGGACGGACCATTATGGCTACACCTTC
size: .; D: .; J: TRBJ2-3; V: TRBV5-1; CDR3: CASSPGLRDTQYF; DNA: TGCGCCAGCAGTCCAGGGTTGAGAGATACGCAGTATTTT
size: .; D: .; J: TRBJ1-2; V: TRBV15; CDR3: CATSTSGTNYGYTF; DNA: TGTGCCACCAGTACCTCAGGGACTAACTATGGCTACACCTTC
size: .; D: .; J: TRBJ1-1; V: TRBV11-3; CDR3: CASSPRRGDTEAFF; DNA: TGTGCCAGCAGCCCCCGGCGAGGGGACACTGAAGCTTTCTTT
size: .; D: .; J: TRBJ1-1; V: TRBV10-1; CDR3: CASNLDPGSTEAFF; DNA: TGCGCCAGCAATTTGGACCCTGGGAGCACTGAAGCTTTCTTT
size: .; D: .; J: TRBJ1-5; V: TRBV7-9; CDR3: CASSLAGDHQPQHF; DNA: TGTGCCAGCAGCTTAGCAGGGGACCATCAGCCCCAGCATTTT
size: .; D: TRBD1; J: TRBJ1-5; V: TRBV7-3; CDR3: CASSEPGQGNQPQHF; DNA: TGTGCCAGCAGCGAACCGGGACAGGGCAATCAGCCCCAGCATTTT
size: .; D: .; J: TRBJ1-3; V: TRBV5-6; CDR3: CASSPGLGGNTIYF; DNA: TGTGCCAGCAGCCCTGGGCTTGGCGGAAACACCATATATTTT
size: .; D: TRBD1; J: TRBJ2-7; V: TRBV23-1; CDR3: CASSQSSGTGNYEQYF; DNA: TGCGCCAGCAGTCAATCGTCCGGGACAGGGAACTACGAGCAGTACTTC
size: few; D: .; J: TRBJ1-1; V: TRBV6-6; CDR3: CASSSRTTNTEAFF; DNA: TGTGCCAGCAGTTCGAGGACAACCAACACTGAAGCTTTCTTT
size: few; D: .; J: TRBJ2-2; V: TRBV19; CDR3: CASLRRTGELFF; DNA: TGTGCCAGTCTCAGGAGGACCGGGGAGCTGTTTTTT
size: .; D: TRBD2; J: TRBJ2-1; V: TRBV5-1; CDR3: CASSLGRGGNEQFF; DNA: TGCGCCAGCAGCTTAGGGAGGGGAGGGAATGAGCAGTTCTTC
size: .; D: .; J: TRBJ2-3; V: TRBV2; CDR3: CASRGVVTQYF; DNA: TGTGCCAGCAGGGGAGTCGTAACGCAGTATTTT
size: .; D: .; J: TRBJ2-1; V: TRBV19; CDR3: CASSITISDYNEQFF; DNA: TGTGCCAGTAGTATTACGATTAGCGACTACAATGAGCAGTTCTTC
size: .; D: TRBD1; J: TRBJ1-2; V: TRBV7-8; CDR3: CASSLERQGATLGYTF; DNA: TGTGCCAGCAGCTTAGAAAGACAGGGGGCTACCCTTGGCTACACCTTC
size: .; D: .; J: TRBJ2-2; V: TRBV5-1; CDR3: CASSVAPAGSGELFF; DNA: TGCGCCAGCAGCGTGGCCCCCGCAGGGTCCGGGGAGCTGTTTTTT
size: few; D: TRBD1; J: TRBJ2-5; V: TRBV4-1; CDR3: CASSPQQGKETQYF; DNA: TGCGCCAGCAGCCCACAACAGGGGAAAGAGACCCAGTACTTC
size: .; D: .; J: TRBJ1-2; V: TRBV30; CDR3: CAWSMVGGYGYTF; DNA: TGTGCCTGGAGTATGGTGGGGGGCTATGGCTACACCTTC
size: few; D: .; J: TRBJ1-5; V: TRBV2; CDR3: CASSAQGQPQHF; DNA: TGTGCCAGCAGTGCCCAAGGTCAGCCCCAGCATTTT
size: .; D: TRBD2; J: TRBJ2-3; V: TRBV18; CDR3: CASSPTGTSGNTDTQYF; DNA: TGTGCCAGCTCACCTACCGGGACTAGCGGGAACACAGATACGCAGTATTTT
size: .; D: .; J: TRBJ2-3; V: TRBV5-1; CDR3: CASSLSTDTQYF; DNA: TGCGCCAGCAGCTTGAGCACAGATACGCAGTATTTT
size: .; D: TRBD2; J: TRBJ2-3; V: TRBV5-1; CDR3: CASSLAGLAGSTDTQYF; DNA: TGCGCCAGCAGCTTGGCCGGACTAGCGGGGAGCACAGATACGCAGTATTTT
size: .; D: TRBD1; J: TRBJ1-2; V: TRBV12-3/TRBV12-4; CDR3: CASSPGQVYGYTF; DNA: TGTGCCAGCAGCCCTGGACAGGTCTATGGCTACACCTTC
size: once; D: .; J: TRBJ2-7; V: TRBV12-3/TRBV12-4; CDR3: CASSLVRVHEQYF; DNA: TGTGCCAGCAGCCTCGTAAGGGTCCACGAGCAGTACTTC